The entry below gives a single T cell receptor (beta chain) sequence along with its context. The antigen remains unidentified. The sample belongs to a study of cytomegalovirus exposure and HLA in healthy donors. Primers for the PCR totalled 60 Vbeta and 13 Jbeta. Clones were sequenced by immunoSEQ multiplex PCR, and TCRdb holds only the in-frame ones, with some missing. Here the sample spans 100,000 or so clones, about four fifths being singletons. Study results and caveats: The productive fraction for most TCR beta V segments was about 90% or about 30% in an earlier analysis. An analysis was carried out at a later point. It showed that HLA-associated TCR beta chains were more clonally expanded than equally common non-associated chains. Accounts indicate the classifier identified cytomegalovirus status with strong specificity and sensitivity. The availability of immune exposure information extended only to CMV serostatus.

The receptor's source is a female donor in good health and CMV-seropositive. Material: PBMCs.

The chain's CDR3 is CASLGQGGSYNEQFF. The DNA of the CDR3 is TGTGCCAGCCTGGGACAGGGGGGTTCCTACAATGAGCAGTTCTTC. The V call is TRBV27, the J call TRBJ2-1; 11 nucleotides align to TRBD1. The germline V gene encodes CDR1 MNHEY and CDR2 SMNVEV (reference sequence). V shed 8 bases, J shed 1 base, and the junction held 4 bases outside the gene matches. CDR3 length: 15 amino acids.